The source of this T cell receptor beta chain is a study of T cells after yellow fever vaccination. The overall study: Each low-cell-number fraction was prepared by means of SMART-Seq v4 Ultra Low Input.

The authors made TCR cDNA by 5'RACE template switching, adding a universal primer site and UMIs. TCRdb independently ran MiXCR on the 5' RACE reads; one entry per CDR3 protein. This table holds about 300,000 distinct CDR3 sequences, around 9.3% found once. This CDR3 comprises 16 residues. V was cut by 0 bases and J by 2 bases, with 14 bases left in between. Per germline, CDR1 MGHRA and CDR2 YSYEKL. Regarding this clonotype: Its antigen is still unknown.

The study's findings and limits: Compared with primary, the secondary response was weaker and peaked at day 5, not 15.

The sequence came from a young man who received the YFV17D yellow fever vaccine. The chain combines TRBV4-1 with TRBJ2-7, with no clear D. This sample comprised CD4+ T cells sorted from PBMCs, obtained 5 days after the yellow fever booster vaccination. This CDR3 is CASSQDRSKSAYEQYF. The CDR3 DNA is TGCGCCAGCAGCCAAGATCGAAGCAAGTCTGCCTACGAGCAGTACTTC.